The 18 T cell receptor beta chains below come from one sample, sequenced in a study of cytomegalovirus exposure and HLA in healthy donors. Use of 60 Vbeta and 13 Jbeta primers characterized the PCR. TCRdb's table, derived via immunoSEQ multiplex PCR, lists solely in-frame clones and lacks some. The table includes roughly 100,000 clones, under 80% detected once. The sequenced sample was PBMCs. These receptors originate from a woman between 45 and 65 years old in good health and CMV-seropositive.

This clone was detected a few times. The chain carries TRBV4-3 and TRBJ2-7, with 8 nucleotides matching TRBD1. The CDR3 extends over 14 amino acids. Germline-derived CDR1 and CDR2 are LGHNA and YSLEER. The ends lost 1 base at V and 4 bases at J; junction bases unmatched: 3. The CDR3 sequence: CASSQGNRGYEQYF. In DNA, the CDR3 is TGCGCCAGCAGCCAAGGGAACAGGGGGTACGAGCAGTACTTC.

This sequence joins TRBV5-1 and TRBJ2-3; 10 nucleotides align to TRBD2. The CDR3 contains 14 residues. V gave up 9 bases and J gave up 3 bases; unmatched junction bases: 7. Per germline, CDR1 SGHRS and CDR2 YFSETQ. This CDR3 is CATRTSGTTDTQYF. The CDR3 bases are TGCGCCACCCGGACTAGCGGTACAACAGATACGCAGTATTTT.

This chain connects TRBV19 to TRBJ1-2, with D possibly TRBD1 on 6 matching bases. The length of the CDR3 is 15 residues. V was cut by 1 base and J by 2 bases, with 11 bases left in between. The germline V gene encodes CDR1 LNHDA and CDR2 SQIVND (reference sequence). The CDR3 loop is CASSIARTANYGYTF. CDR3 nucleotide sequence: TGTGCCAGTAGTATAGCGCGGACAGCCAACTATGGCTACACCTTC.

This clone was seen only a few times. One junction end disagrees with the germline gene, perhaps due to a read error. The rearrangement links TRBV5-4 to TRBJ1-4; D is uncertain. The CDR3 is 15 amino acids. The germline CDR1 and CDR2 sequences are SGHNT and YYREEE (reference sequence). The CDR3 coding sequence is TGTGCCAGCAGTTTGGCGGTCGGCGGAAATGAAAAACTGTTTTTT. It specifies CASSLAVGGNEKLFF.

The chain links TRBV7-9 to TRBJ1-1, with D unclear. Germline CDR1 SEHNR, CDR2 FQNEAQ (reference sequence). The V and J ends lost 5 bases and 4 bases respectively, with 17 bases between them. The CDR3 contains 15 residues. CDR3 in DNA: TGTGCCAGCAGCCCCCTAGCTAAACCCGGCACTGAAGCTTTCTTT. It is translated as CASSPLAKPGTEAFF.

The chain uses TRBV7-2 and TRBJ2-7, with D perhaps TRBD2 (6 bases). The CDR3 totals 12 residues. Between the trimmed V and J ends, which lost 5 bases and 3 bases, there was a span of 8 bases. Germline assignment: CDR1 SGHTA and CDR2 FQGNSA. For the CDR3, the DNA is TGTGCCAGCAGCCGGGGGAGCTACGAGCAGTACTTC. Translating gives CASSRGSYEQYF.

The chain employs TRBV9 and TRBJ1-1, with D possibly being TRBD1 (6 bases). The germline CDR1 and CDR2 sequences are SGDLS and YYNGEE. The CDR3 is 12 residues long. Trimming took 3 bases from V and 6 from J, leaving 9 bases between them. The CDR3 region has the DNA TGTGCCAGCAGCGCTGGACAGTCTGAAGCTTTCTTT. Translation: CASSAGQSEAFF.

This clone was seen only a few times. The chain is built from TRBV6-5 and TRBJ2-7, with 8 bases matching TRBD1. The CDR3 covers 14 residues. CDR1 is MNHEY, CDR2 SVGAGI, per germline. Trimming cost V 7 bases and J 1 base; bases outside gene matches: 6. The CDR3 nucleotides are TGTGCCAGCAATCCAGGGACAGGATCCTACGAGCAGTACTTC. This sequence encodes CASNPGTGSYEQYF.

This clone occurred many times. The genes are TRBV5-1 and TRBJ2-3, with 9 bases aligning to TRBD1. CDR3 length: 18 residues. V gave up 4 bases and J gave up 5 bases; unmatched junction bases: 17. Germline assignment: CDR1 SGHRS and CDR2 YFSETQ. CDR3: CASSPPPSMTGGIDTQYF. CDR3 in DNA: TGCGCCAGCAGCCCCCCACCCTCCATGACAGGGGGTATAGATACGCAGTATTTT.

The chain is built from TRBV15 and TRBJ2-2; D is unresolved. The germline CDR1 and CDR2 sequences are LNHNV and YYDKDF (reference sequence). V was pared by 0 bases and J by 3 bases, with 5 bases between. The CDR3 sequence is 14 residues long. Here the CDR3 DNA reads TGTGCCACCAGCAGAGATACGGACACCGGGGAGCTGTTTTTT. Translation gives CATSRDTDTGELFF.

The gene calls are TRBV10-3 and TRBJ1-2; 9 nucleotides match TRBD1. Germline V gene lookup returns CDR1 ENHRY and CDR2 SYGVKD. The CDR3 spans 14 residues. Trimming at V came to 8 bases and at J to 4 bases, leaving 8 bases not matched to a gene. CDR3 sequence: CAIGQGPPSYGYTF. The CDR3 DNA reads TGTGCCATCGGACAGGGGCCGCCGTCCTATGGCTACACCTTC.

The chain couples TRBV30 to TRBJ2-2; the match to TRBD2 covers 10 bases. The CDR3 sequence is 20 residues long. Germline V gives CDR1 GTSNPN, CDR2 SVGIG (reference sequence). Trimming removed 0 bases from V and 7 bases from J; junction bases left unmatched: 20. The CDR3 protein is CAWSVYRALAGPRVHGELFF. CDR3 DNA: TGTGCCTGGAGTGTTTACCGGGCACTAGCGGGGCCCAGGGTCCACGGGGAGCTGTTTTTT. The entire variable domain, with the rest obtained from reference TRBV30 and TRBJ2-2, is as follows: SQTIHQWPATLVQPVGSPLSLECTVEGTSNPNLYWYRQAAGRGLQLLFYSVGIGQISSEVPQNLSASRPQDRQFILSSKKLLLSDSGFYLCAWSVYRALAGPRVHGELFFGEGSRLTVL.

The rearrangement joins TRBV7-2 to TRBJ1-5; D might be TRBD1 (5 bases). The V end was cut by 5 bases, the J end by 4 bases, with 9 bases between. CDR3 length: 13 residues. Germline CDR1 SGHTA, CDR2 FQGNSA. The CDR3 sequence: CASSIRQNQPQHF. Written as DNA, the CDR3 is TGTGCCAGCAGCATCAGACAGAATCAGCCCCAGCATTTT.

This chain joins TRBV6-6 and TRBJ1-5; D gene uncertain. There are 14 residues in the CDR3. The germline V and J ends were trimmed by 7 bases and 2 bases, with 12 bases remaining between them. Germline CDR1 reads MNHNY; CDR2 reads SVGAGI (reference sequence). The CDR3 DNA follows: TGTGCCAGCATAGTGCGGGGTGGCAATCAGCCCCAGCATTTT. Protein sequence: CASIVRGGNQPQHF.

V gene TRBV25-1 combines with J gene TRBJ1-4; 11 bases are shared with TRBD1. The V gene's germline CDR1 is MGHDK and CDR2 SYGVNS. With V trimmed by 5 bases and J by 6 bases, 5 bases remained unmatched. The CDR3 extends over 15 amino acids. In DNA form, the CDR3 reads TGTGCCAGCAGTTACGGACAGGGGGCTTATGAAAAACTGTTTTTT. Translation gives CASSYGQGAYEKLFF.

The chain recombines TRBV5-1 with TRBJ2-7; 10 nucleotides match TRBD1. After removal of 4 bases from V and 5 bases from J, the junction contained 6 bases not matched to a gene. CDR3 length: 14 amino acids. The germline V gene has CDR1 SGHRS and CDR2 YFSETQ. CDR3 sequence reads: CASSLRQGADEQYF. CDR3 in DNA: TGCGCCAGCAGCCTCCGACAGGGGGCGGACGAGCAGTACTTC.

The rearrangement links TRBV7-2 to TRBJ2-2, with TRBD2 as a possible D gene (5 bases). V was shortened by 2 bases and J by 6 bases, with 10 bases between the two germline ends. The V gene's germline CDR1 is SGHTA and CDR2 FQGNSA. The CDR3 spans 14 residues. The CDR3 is CASSLLGSAGELFF. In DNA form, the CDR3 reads TGTGCCAGCAGCTTATTGGGGAGCGCCGGGGAGCTGTTTTTT.

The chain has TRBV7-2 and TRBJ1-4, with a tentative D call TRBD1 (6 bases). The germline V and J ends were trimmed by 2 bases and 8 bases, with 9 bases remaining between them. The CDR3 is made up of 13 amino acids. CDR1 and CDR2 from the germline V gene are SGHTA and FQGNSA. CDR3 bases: TGTGCCAGCAGCTTACAGGGGCGGGAAAAACTGTTTTTT. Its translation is CASSLQGREKLFF.